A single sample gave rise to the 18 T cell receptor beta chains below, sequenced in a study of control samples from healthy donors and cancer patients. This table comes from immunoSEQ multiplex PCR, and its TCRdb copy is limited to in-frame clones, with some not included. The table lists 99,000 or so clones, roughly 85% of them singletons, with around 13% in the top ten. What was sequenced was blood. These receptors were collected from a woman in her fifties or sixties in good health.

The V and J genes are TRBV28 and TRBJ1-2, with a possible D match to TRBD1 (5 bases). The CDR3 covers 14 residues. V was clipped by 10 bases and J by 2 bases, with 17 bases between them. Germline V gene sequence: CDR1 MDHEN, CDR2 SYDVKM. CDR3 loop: CATRWSRANYGYTF. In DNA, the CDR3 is TGTGCCACCCGCTGGAGCAGGGCCAACTATGGCTACACCTTC.

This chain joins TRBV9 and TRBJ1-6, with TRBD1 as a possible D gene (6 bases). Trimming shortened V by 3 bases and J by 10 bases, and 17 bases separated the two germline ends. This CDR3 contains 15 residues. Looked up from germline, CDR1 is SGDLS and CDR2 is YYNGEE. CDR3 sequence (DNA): TGTGCCAGCAGCGCAGGACAGCAACAAGGGTCACCCCTCCACTTT. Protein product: CASSAGQQQGSPLHF.

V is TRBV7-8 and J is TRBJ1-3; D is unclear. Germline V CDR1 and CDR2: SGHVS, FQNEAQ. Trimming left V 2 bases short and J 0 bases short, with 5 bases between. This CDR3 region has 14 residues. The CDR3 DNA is TGTGCCAGCAGCTTATCCCTCTCTGGAAACACCATATATTTT. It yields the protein CASSLSLSGNTIYF.

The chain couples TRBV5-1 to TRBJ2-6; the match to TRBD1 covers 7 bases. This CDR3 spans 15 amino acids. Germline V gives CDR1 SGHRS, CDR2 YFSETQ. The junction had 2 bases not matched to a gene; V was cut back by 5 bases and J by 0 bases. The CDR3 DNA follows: TGCGCCAGCAGGAGGGACAGCTCTGGGGCCAACGTCCTGACTTTC. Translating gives CASRRDSSGANVLTF.

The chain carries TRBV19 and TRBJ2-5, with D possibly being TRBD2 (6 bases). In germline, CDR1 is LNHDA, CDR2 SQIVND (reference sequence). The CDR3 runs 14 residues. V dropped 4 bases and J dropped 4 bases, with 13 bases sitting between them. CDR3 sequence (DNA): TGTGCCAGTAGTAAAAATAGGGGAGGAGAGACCCAGTACTTC. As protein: CASSKNRGGETQYF.

CDR3 sequence (DNA): TGTGCCAGCAGCAAAGGTGGGCGGTTCGAGAGCACTGAAGCTTTCTTT. Translating it yields CASSKGGRFESTEAFF. The rearrangement links TRBV5-4 to TRBJ1-1; D unresolved. The CDR3 extends over 16 amino acids. The V gene's germline CDR1 is SGHNT and CDR2 YYREEE (reference sequence). The V end lost 4 bases, the J end lost 4 bases, and 20 bases lay between the germline ends.

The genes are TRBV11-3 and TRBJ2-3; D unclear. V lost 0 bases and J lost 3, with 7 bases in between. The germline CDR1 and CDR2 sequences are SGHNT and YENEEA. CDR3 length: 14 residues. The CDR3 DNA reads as TGTGCCAGCAGCTTAGATTTCAGGACAGATACGCAGTATTTT. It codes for CASSLDFRTDTQYF.

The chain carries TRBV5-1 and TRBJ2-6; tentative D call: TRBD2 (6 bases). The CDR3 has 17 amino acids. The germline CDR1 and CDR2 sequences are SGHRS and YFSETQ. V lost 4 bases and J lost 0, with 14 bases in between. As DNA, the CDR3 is TGCGCCAGCAGCCTGGGGGACTGGCGCTCTGGGGCCAACGTCCTGACTTTC. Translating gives CASSLGDWRSGANVLTF.

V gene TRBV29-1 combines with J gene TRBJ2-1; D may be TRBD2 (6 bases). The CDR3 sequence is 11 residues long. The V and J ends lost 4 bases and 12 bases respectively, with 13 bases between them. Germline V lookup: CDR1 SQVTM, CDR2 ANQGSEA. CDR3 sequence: CSVGDLDRQFF. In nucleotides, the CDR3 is TGCAGCGTTGGGGACTTGGATAGGCAGTTCTTC.

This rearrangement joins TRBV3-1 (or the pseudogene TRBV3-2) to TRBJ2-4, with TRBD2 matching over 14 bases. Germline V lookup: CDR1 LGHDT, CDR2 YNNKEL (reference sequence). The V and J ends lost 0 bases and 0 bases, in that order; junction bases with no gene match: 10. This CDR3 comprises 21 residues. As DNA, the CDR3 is TGTGCCAGCAGCCAAGATCAGGCCGGGACTAGCGGGAGACTAGCCAAAAACATTCAGTACTTC. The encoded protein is CASSQDQAGTSGRLAKNIQYF.

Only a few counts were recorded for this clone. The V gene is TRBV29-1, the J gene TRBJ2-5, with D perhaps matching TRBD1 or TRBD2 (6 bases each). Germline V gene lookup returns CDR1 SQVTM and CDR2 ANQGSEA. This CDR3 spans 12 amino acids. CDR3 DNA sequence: TGCAGTGGGGGGACACCCCGGGGGACCCAGTACTTC. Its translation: CSGGTPRGTQYF. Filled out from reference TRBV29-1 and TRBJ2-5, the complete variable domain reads SAVISQKPSRDICQRGTSLTIQCQVDSQVTMMFWYRQQPGQSLTLIATANQGSEATYESGFVIDKFPISRPNLTFSTLTVSNMSPEDSSIYLCSGGTPRGTQYFGPGTRLLVL.

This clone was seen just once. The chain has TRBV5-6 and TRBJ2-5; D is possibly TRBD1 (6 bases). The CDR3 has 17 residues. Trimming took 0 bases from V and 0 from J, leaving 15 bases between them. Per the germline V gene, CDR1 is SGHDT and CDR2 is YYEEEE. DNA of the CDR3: TGTGCCAGCAGCTTGGAAGAGGACAGCACTGACCAAGAGACCCAGTACTTC. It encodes CASSLEEDSTDQETQYF.

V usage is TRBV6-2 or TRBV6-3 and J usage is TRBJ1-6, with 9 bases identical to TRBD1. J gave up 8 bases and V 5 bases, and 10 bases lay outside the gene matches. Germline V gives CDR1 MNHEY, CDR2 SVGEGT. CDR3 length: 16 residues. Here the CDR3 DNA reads TGTGCCAGCAGTAGGAGCACCGGGACAGGGCATTCACCCCTCCACTTT. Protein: CASSRSTGTGHSPLHF.

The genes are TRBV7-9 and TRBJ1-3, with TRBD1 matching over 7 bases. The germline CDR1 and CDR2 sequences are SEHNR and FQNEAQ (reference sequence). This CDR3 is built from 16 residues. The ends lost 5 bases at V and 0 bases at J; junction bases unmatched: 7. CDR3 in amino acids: CASSLRQGLSGNTIYF. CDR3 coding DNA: TGTGCCAGCAGCCTAAGACAGGGCCTCTCTGGAAACACCATATATTTT.

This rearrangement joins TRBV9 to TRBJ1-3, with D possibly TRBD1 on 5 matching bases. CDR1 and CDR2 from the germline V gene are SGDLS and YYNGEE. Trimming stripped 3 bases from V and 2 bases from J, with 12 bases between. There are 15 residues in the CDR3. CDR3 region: CASSALEGPGNTIYF. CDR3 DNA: TGTGCCAGCAGCGCCCTAGAGGGACCTGGAAACACCATATATTTT. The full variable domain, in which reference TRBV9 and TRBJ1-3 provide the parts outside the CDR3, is DSGVTQTPKHLITATGQRVTLRCSPRSGDLSVYWYQQSLDQGLQFLIQYYNGEERAKGNILERFSAQQFPDLHSELNLSSLELGDSALYFCASSALEGPGNTIYFGEGSWLTVV.

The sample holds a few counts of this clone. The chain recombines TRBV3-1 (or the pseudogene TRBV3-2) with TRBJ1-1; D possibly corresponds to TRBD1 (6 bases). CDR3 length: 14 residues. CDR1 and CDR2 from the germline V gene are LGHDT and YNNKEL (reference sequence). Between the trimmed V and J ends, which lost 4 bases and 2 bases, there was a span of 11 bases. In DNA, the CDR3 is TGTGCCAGCAGCCGAGTGGACAGAAACACTGAAGCTTTCTTT. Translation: CASSRVDRNTEAFF.

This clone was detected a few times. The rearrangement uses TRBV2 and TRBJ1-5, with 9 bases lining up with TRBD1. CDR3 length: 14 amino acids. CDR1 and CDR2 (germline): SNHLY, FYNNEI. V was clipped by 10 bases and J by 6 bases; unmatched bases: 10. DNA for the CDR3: TGTGCCAAATCGACAGGGGGGGTCGGTCAGCCCCAGCATTTT. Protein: CAKSTGGVGQPQHF. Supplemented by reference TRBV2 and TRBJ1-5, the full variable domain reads EPEVTQTPSHQVTQMGQEVILRCVPISNHLYFYWYRQILGQKVEFLVSFYNNEISEKSEIFDDQFSVERPDGSNFTLKIRSTKLEDSAMYFCAKSTGGVGQPQHFGDGTRLSIL.

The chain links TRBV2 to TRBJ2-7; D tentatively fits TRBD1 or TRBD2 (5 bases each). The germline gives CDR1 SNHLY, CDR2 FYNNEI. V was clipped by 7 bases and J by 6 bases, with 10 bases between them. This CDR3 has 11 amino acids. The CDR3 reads CASTRDGEQYF. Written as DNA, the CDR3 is TGTGCCAGCACCAGGGACGGCGAGCAGTACTTC. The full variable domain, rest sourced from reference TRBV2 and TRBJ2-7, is EPEVTQTPSHQVTQMGQEVILRCVPISNHLYFYWYRQILGQKVEFLVSFYNNEISEKSEIFDDQFSVERPDGSNFTLKIRSTKLEDSAMYFCASTRDGEQYFGPGTRLTVT.